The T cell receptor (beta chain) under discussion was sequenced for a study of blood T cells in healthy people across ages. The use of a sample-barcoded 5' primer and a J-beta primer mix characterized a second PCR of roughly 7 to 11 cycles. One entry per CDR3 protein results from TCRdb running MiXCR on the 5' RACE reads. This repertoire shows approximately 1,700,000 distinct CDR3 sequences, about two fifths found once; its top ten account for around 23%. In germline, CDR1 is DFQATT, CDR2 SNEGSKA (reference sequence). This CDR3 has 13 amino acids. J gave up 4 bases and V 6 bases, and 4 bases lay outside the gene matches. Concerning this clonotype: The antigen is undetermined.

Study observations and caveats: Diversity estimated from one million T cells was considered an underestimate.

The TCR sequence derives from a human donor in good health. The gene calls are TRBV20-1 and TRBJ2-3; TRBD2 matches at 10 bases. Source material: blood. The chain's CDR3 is CSALAGDADTQYF. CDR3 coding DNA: TGCAGTGCCCTAGCGGGGGATGCAGATACGCAGTATTTT.